These T cell receptor beta chains were read from a single sample in a study of identical twins. MiXCR, run by TCRdb on the 5' RACE reads, gives a single entry per CDR3 protein. The table records 200,000 to 250,000 distinct CDR3 sequences, 6.5% of them present only once. This same sample was also taken into another study, of T cells expressing NK-cell markers.

Sequenced: CD8+ T cells sorted from blood. The receptors here all came from a woman between 18 and 29 years old in good health. The CDR3 runs from the conserved cysteine through the conserved F or W. The order of the fields is D gene, clone size, J gene, V gene, CDR3 protein, CDR3 DNA. The D gene is left open where the match is weak. Rows may omit the clone size; those that give it use once, few, many or a size class.

>TRBD1|few|TRBJ2-7|TRBV25-1
CASGTVGSYEQYF
TGTGCCAGCGGGACAGTTGGATCCTACGAGCAGTACTTC
>TRBD2|.|TRBJ2-3|TRBV7-2
CASSPSGTRDTDTQYF
TGTGCTAGCAGCCCCTCCGGGACTAGAGACACAGATACGCAGTATTTT
>TRBD1|.|TRBJ2-7|TRBV27
CASTQLGGRDEQYF
TGTGCCAGCACCCAACTAGGGGGCCGGGACGAGCAGTACTTC
>TRBD1|many|TRBJ1-5|TRBV12-3/TRBV12-4
CASSPQGAAGQPQHF
TGTGCCAGCAGCCCACAGGGGGCAGCGGGACAGCCCCAGCATTTT
>.|many|TRBJ2-2|TRBV3-1
CASSQAGGAGTGELFF
TGTGCCAGCAGCCAAGCTGGCGGAGCTGGGACCGGGGAGCTGTTTTTT
>TRBD1|many|TRBJ2-7|TRBV25-1
CASSVAGGYYEQYF
TGTGCCAGCAGTGTCGCAGGGGGCTACTACGAGCAGTACTTC
>.|many|TRBJ2-7|TRBV5-1
CASSPGTVGYEQYF
TGCGCCAGCAGCCCTGGGACGGTGGGCTACGAGCAGTACTTC
>.|few|TRBJ2-3|TRBV19
CASTPAGTDTQYF
TGTGCCAGTACCCCGGCAGGCACAGATACGCAGTATTTT
>.|.|TRBJ2-5|TRBV4-2
CASSQEWGLGGETQYF
TGTGCCAGCAGCCAAGAATGGGGTTTAGGGGGAGAGACCCAGTACTTC
>.|.|TRBJ2-3|TRBV5-1
CASSLAGFDTDTQYF
TGCGCCAGCAGCTTGGCCGGCTTCGACACAGATACGCAGTATTTT
>.|many|TRBJ2-1|TRBV16
CASSRQDNEQFF
TGTGCCAGCAGCCGACAGGACAATGAGCAGTTCTTC
>.|many|TRBJ1-1|TRBV25-1
CASSLGIWTEAFF
TGTGCCAGCAGTCTGGGGATATGGACTGAAGCTTTCTTT
>.|few|TRBJ2-1|TRBV10-3
CAISDLFPGTYNEQFF
TGTGCCATCAGTGACCTCTTTCCGGGGACCTACAATGAGCAGTTCTTC
>TRBD1|.|TRBJ1-5|TRBV3-1
CASSQDTQGGQPQHF
TGTGCCAGCAGCCAAGATACACAGGGGGGTCAGCCCCAGCATTTT
>TRBD1|few|TRBJ2-7|TRBV9
CASSESAGGSYEQYF
TGTGCCAGCAGCGAGTCCGCAGGGGGATCCTACGAGCAGTACTTC
>.|many|TRBJ1-3|TRBV12-3/TRBV12-4
CASSHGNTIYF
TGTGCCAGCAGTCATGGAAACACCATATATTTT
>TRBD2|few|TRBJ2-5|TRBV7-9
CASPPRGAGGETQYF
TGTGCCAGCCCTCCCCGAGGAGCGGGAGGGGAGACCCAGTACTTC
>TRBD2|.|TRBJ2-3|TRBV20-1
CSALGLAGEADTQYF
TGCAGTGCTCTGGGACTAGCGGGAGAGGCAGATACGCAGTATTTT
>TRBD1|.|TRBJ1-1|TRBV29-1
CSGRTGENTEAFF
TGCAGCGGCCGGACAGGGGAGAACACTGAAGCTTTCTTT
>TRBD1|many|TRBJ2-2|TRBV12-3/TRBV12-4
CASSPPQGEPNTGELFF
TGTGCCAGCAGTCCACCCCAGGGGGAACCGAACACCGGGGAGCTGTTTTTT
>.|.|TRBJ2-7|TRBV3-1
CASSQGGYGEQYF
TGTGCCAGCAGCCAAGGAGGTTATGGCGAGCAGTACTTC
>.|.|TRBJ2-3|TRBV11-3
CASSRRDSPDTQYF
TGTGCCAGCAGTCGGCGGGACTCCCCAGATACGCAGTATTTT
>.|.|TRBJ2-1|TRBV23-1
CASGSWGYNEQFF
TGCGCCAGTGGGTCATGGGGGTACAATGAGCAGTTCTTC
>TRBD1|few|TRBJ1-2|TRBV9
CASRGDRVSF
TGTGCCAGCAGAGGGGACAGGGTATCCTTC
>TRBD2|.|TRBJ2-7|TRBV20-1
CSASGGSWDEQYF
TGCAGTGCTAGCGGCGGGAGCTGGGACGAGCAGTACTTC
>TRBD1|many|TRBJ2-6|TRBV6-4
CASSTGTGSGANVLTF
TGTGCCAGCAGTACCGGGACAGGGTCTGGGGCCAACGTCCTGACTTTC
>.|few|TRBJ1-2|TRBV29-1
CSVGGNPDTYGYTF
TGCAGCGTTGGTGGTAATCCGGATACCTATGGCTACACCTTC
>.|.|TRBJ2-3|TRBV27
CASSWRLRSDTQYF
TGTGCCAGCAGTTGGCGGCTTAGATCAGATACGCAGTATTTT
>.|.|TRBJ1-1|TRBV12-3/TRBV12-4
CASSLRRGDLDSEAFF
TGTGCCAGCAGTTTAAGAAGGGGGGACCTAGACTCTGAAGCTTTCTTT
>TRBD2|.|TRBJ2-1|TRBV19
CASSIGRLAGVYNEQFF
TGTGCCAGTAGTATAGGGAGGCTAGCGGGAGTCTACAATGAGCAGTTCTTC
>TRBD2|.|TRBJ2-5|TRBV7-8
CASSLATSGDRKTQYF
TGTGCCAGCAGCTTAGCGACTAGCGGGGACAGAAAGACCCAGTACTTC
>TRBD2|many|TRBJ2-3|TRBV12-3/TRBV12-4
CASSRTSKDTQYF
TGTGCCAGCAGTCGGACTAGCAAAGATACGCAGTATTTT
>.|.|TRBJ2-7|TRBV29-1
CSVDSGYYEQYF
TGCAGCGTTGATTCGGGGTATTACGAGCAGTACTTC
>TRBD2|few|TRBJ2-1|TRBV4-1
CASSPAGTSGGAWQFF
TGCGCCAGCAGCCCCGCGGGGACTAGCGGGGGGGCCTGGCAGTTCTTC
>.|few|TRBJ1-5|TRBV19
CASSMVGGNQPQHF
TGTGCCAGTAGTATGGTAGGAGGGAATCAGCCCCAGCATTTT